This TCR beta chain was sequenced in a study of blood T cell repertoires in COVID-19. Study-level background: PBMCs, B-cell-depleted T cells, or T cells provided the cDNA or gDNA that made up the material.

Authors' methods: Amplification with reference gene primers provided the estimates of nucleated cell counts. The table came from immunoSEQ multiplex PCR; TCRdb's copy has only in-frame clones and leaves some out. V and J calls plus clone size are reproduced from that table; the DNA served to infer D and trimming. The data contain some 200,000 clones, about four fifths of them singletons. The CDR3 loop spans 13 amino acids. V lost 10 bases to trimming and J lost 3 bases, with 15 bases between them. The germline V gene has CDR1 SNHLY and CDR2 FYNNEI. The receptor comes from a human donor with acute or convalescent COVID-19. The donor label of this sample is uncertain. The sample consisted of peripheral blood. The chain has TRBV2 and TRBJ1-2, with D possibly matching TRBD1 (6 bases). Here the CDR3 DNA reads TGTGCCACCAGGGACACGCTAGACTATGGCTACACCTTC. It codes for CATRDTLDYGYTF.